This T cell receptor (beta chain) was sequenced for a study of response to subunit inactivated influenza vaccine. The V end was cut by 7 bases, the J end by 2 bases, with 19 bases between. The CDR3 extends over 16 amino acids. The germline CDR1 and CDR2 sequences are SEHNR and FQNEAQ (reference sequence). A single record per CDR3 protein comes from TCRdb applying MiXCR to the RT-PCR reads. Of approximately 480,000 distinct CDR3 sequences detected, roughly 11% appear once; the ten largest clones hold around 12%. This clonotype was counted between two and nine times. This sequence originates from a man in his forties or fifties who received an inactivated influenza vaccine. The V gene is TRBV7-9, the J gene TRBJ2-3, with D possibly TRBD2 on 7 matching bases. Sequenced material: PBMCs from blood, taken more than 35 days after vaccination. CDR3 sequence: CASNARTAGFTDTQYF. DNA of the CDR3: TGTGCCAGCAACGCAAGGACAGCGGGGTTCACAGATACGCAGTATTTT.